This record concerns one TCR beta chain sequence. These data belong to a study of early T cells in non-severe SARS-CoV-2 infection. Study-wide background: The study sequenced bulk RNA from unsorted whole blood, with chains unpaired.

The CDR3 loop spans 12 amino acids. The germline V gene encodes CDR1 SGHTA and CDR2 FQGNSA. V was pared by 2 bases and J by 10 bases, with 11 bases between. Each cDNA molecule carried a unique molecular identifier. TCRdb reprocessed the 5' RACE reads via MiXCR and lists one record per CDR3 protein. The sample shows 50,000 to 65,000 distinct CDR3 sequences, roughly 13% of them seen only once. V is TRBV7-2 and J is TRBJ1-1; D remains unclear. Material for sequencing was whole blood. The TCR comes from an adult who was a healthcare worker with PCR-confirmed SARS-CoV-2 infection or an uninfected control (not recorded which). The chain's CDR3 is CASSLLRGVAFF. The DNA of the CDR3 is TGTGCCAGCAGCTTACTGCGTGGCGTAGCTTTCTTT.